This T cell receptor beta chain was documented in a study of T cell responses to AZD1222 COVID-19 vaccine. General study results and limits: Most donors were white British and more were female, and clonal diversity was possibly underestimated.

The repertoire was sequenced with immunoSEQ multiplex PCR; TCRdb's copy has only in-frame clones and lacks some. The sample has 150,000 to 200,000 clones, around 90% seen once. This clone was found once. Its specificity is unknown. Looked up from germline, CDR1 is SGHTA and CDR2 is FQGNSA. V lost 5 bases to trimming and J lost 4 bases, with 18 bases between them. This CDR3 contains 16 residues. The starting material was peripheral blood, obtained on day 0 of AZD1222 vaccination. The TCR was taken from an adult in good health. The rearrangement uses TRBV7-2 and TRBJ2-1; TRBD2 might be the D (6 bases). The CDR3 region has the DNA TGTGCCAGCAGCAGCCGTGGTAGCGGCTTTTACAATGAGCAGTTCTTC. Protein product: CASSSRGSGFYNEQFF. Variable domain in full (rest from reference TRBV7-2 and TRBJ2-1): GAGVSQSPSNKVTEKGKDVELRCDPISGHTALYWYRQSLGQGLEFLIYFQGNSAPDKSGLPSDRFSAERTGGSVSTLTIQRTQQEDSAVYLCASSSRGSGFYNEQFFGPGTRLTVL.